These 27 T cell receptor beta chains were sequenced from one sample in a study of vaccination and CD4 T cells after COVID-19. What these receptors recognize is not known. Cultured CD4+ T cell DNA underwent sequencing with the Oncomine TCR Beta short-read assay. TCRdb reanalysed the PCR reads using MiXCR and keeps one entry per CDR3 protein. The sample carries over 5,000 distinct CDR3 sequences, nearly 50% recorded once. Treatment reported: approximately nine-day PBMC culture with coronavirus spike peptide pools or control peptides (ViraFEST assay). Sequenced material: CD4+ T cells from blood, cultured in vitro. The source of these receptors is a human donor who had recovered from COVID-19.

The genes are TRBV5-1 and TRBJ2-6; D is undetermined. Germline loops: CDR1 SGHRS, CDR2 YFSETQ. V was shortened by 3 bases and J by 6 bases, with 7 bases between the two germline ends. CDR3 length: 13 amino acids. The chain's CDR3 is CASSYESANVLTF. For the CDR3, the DNA is TGCGCCAGCAGCTACGAGTCGGCCAACGTCCTGACTTTC. Looking up the rest from reference TRBV5-1 and TRBJ2-6 gives the full variable domain: KAGVTQTPRYLIKTRGQQVTLSCSPISGHRSVSWYQQTPGQGLQFLFEYFSETQRNKGNFPGRFSGRQFSNSRSEMNVSTLELGDSALYLCASSYESANVLTFGAGSRLTVL.

This clonotype was recorded a few times. The chain carries TRBV6-2 or TRBV6-3 and TRBJ1-5; D might be TRBD1 (6 bases). CDR3 size: 16 residues. The ends were cut back, 6 bases at V and 3 bases at J, with 18 bases in the middle. Germline values: CDR1 MNHEY, CDR2 SVGEGT. The CDR3, as DNA: TGTGCCAGCAGAGCCGGGGACATCGGATTCAATCAGCCCCAGCATTTT. This sequence encodes CASRAGDIGFNQPQHF.

This clonotype was observed a handful of times. The genes are TRBV7-9 and TRBJ1-5, with 8 bases lining up with TRBD1. The CDR3 loop spans 15 amino acids. Per the germline V gene, CDR1 is SEHNR and CDR2 is FQNEAQ (reference sequence). With 1 base clipped from V and 5 bases from J, the junction kept 4 bases outside the gene matches. CDR3 bases: TGTGCCAGCAGCTTAGGCAGGGGGCAGGATCAGCCCCAGCATTTT. Translation: CASSLGRGQDQPQHF.

This rearrangement joins TRBV20-1 to TRBJ2-5; TRBD2 matches at 11 bases. V dropped 5 bases and J dropped 2; count of bases not matched to a gene: 7. Per germline, CDR1 DFQATT and CDR2 SNEGSKA (reference sequence). CDR3 length: 15 amino acids. The CDR3 protein is CSAGGTSGKQETQYF. The CDR3 DNA is TGCAGTGCTGGAGGGACTAGCGGAAAACAAGAGACCCAGTACTTC.

Only a few counts were recorded for this clonotype. This chain connects TRBV5-4 to TRBJ1-1; D gene uncertain. This CDR3 contains 15 residues. V gave up 4 bases and J gave up 0 bases, with 13 bases separating them. Germline assignment: CDR1 SGHNT and CDR2 YYREEE (reference sequence). The CDR3 bases are TGTGCCAGCAGCACCGGTGGGAGCATGAACACTGAAGCTTTCTTT. Translated, it gives CASSTGGSMNTEAFF. The full variable domain, rest sourced from reference TRBV5-4 and TRBJ1-1, is ETGVTQSPTHLIKTRGQQVTLRCSSQSGHNTVSWYQQALGQGPQFIFQYYREEENGRGNFPPRFSGLQFPNYSSELNVNALELDDSALYLCASSTGGSMNTEAFFGQGTRLTVV.

This clonotype was seen a handful of times. This sequence joins TRBV6-1 and TRBJ2-7, with 9 bases identical to TRBD2. CDR3 size: 15 residues. The germline CDR1 and CDR2 sequences are MNHNS and SASEGT. V trimming: 0 bases; J trimming: 9 bases; junction bases outside the gene matches: 9. The CDR3 region is CASSEAPTSGSAQYF. CDR3 nucleotide sequence: TGTGCCAGCAGTGAAGCGCCGACTAGCGGTTCTGCGCAGTACTTC.

The CDR3 here is CATSREGIKAGRGYEQYF. DNA for the CDR3: TGTGCCACCAGCAGAGAGGGAATTAAAGCGGGCCGGGGTTACGAGCAGTACTTC. The chain is built from TRBV15 and TRBJ2-7; the D gene is possibly TRBD2 (6 bases). This CDR3 has 18 amino acids. CDR1 LNHNV and CDR2 YYDKDF come from the germline V gene (reference sequence). Trimming stripped 0 bases from V and 4 bases from J, with 22 bases between.

The chain employs TRBV6-2 or TRBV6-3 and TRBJ2-5, with TRBD2 matching 9 bases. Trimming removed 4 bases from V and 3 bases from J; junction bases left unmatched: 6. The CDR3 sequence is 15 residues long. Germline lookup yields CDR1 MNHEY and CDR2 SVGEGT. CDR3 nucleotide sequence: TGTGCCAGCAGTTTAGCGGGAGAGGGTGAAGAGACCCAGTACTTC. It specifies CASSLAGEGEETQYF.

The chain employs TRBV11-3 and TRBJ2-3; TRBD2 is a possible D gene (6 bases). The ends were cut back, 8 bases at V and 6 bases at J, with 24 bases in the middle. From germline, CDR1 is SGHNT and CDR2 YENEEA. This CDR3 is built from 16 residues. CDR3 region: CASSLRAGLVRDTQYF. CDR3 in DNA: TGTGCCAGCTCCCTCCGGGCGGGGTTGGTGAGGGATACGCAGTATTTT.

V gene TRBV6-5 combines with J gene TRBJ1-1, with 7 bases aligning to TRBD1. J gave up 5 bases and V 2 bases, and 8 bases lay outside the gene matches. The length of the CDR3 is 15 residues. The germline CDR1 and CDR2 sequences are MNHEY and SVGAGI. The CDR3 coding sequence is TGTGCCAGCAGTTACATCTTGGGACAGTGGACTGAAGCTTTCTTT. It codes for CASSYILGQWTEAFF.

Concerning this clonotype itself: The junction and the germline gene differ at one end; a read error may be behind it. V gene TRBV7-7 combines with J gene TRBJ2-1; no definite D call. Germline assignment: CDR1 SSHAT and CDR2 FNYEAQ (reference sequence). This CDR3 has 15 amino acids. The CDR3 here is CASSFSQGSYNEQFF. The CDR3 nucleotides are TGTGCTAGCAGCTTTTCCCAAGGGTCTTACAATGAGCAGTTCTTC. Together with reference TRBV7-7 and TRBJ2-1, the CDR3 gives the full variable domain: GAGVSQSPRYKVTKRGQDVTLRCDPISSHATLYWYQQALGQGPEFLTYFNYEAQPDKSGLPSDRFSAERPEGSISTLTIQRTEQRDSAMYRCASSFSQGSYNEQFFGPGTRLTVL.

In its sample, this clonotype was seen a few times. The chain is built from TRBV27 and TRBJ2-1; D is unresolved. Germline V gene lookup returns CDR1 MNHEY and CDR2 SMNVEV (reference sequence). The CDR3 extends over 15 amino acids. Trimming pared 4 bases from V and 0 bases from J, leaving 10 bases between. CDR3 nucleotides: TGTGCCAGCAGTTCGTGGATAAGCTCCTACAATGAGCAGTTCTTC. Encoded protein: CASSSWISSYNEQFF.

This chain links TRBV20-1 with TRBJ2-3, with TRBD2 matching over 8 bases. J gave up 1 base and V 1 base, and 4 bases lay outside the gene matches. The CDR3 runs to 15 residues. Germline V CDR1 and CDR2: DFQATT, SNEGSKA (reference sequence). The CDR3 loop reads CSARASGSRTDTQYF. As DNA, the CDR3 is TGCAGTGCTAGAGCGAGCGGGAGTCGCACAGATACGCAGTATTTT.

This clonotype is termed medium-sized. The V gene is TRBV7-6, the J gene TRBJ2-7; D perhaps matches TRBD2 (7 bases). Germline CDR1 and CDR2: SGHVS and FNYEAQ. This CDR3 contains 14 residues. With 5 bases removed from V and 7 bases from J, the gap between germline ends came to 18 bases. The CDR3 protein is CASSPGGGAREQYF. The DNA of the CDR3 is TGTGCCAGCAGCCCCGGAGGGGGGGCGCGTGAGCAGTACTTC.

CDR3 DNA: TGTGCCAGCAGCTTAGGATCGGAGGGGGAGCAGTTCTTC. Translation gives CASSLGSEGEQFF. The chain couples TRBV7-3 to TRBJ2-1; D possibly corresponds to TRBD2 (6 bases). The CDR3 loop spans 13 amino acids. Deletions cut 2 bases from V and 10 bases from J, with 12 bases between. From germline, CDR1 is SGHTA and CDR2 FQGTGA.

By sample share, this clonotype is medium-sized. The rearrangement uses TRBV6-1 and TRBJ2-3; 8 nucleotides align to TRBD1. The germline CDR1 and CDR2 sequences are MNHNS and SASEGT. This CDR3 is 15 amino acids long. V was clipped by 6 bases and J by 3 bases; unmatched bases: 8. This chain's CDR3 is CASRFQGARTDTQYF. Written as DNA, the CDR3 is TGTGCCAGCAGATTCCAGGGGGCTAGGACAGATACGCAGTATTTT.

V and J are TRBV2 and TRBJ2-5; possibly TRBD2 for D (6 bases). CDR3 length: 13 amino acids. Germline loops: CDR1 SNHLY, CDR2 FYNNEI. In DNA form, the CDR3 reads TGTGCTAGTGACCGGACTACCCAAGAGACCCAGTACTTC. As protein: CASDRTTQETQYF.

About this clonotype itself: An end of the junction does not agree with germline; a read error may underlie this. The CDR3 loop is CASSLAENTEAFF. CDR3 nucleotides: TGTGCTAGCAGCTTAGCAGAGAACACTGAAGCTTTCTTT. This chain links TRBV7-7 with TRBJ1-1; D not certain. Germline-derived CDR1 and CDR2 are SSHAT and FNYEAQ (reference sequence). The CDR3 covers 13 residues. Full variable domain (outside the CDR3, taken from reference TRBV7-7 and TRBJ1-1): GAGVSQSPRYKVTKRGQDVTLRCDPISSHATLYWYQQALGQGPEFLTYFNYEAQPDKSGLPSDRFSAERPEGSISTLTIQRTEQRDSAMYRCASSLAENTEAFFGQGTRLTVV.

In this sample, this clonotype turned up a few times. This chain links TRBV21-1 with TRBJ1-5; TRBD1, the D gene given by the table, was not confirmed from the DNA. TRBV21-1 is labeled a pseudogene. The CDR3 covers 13 residues. CDR3 residues: CASSTGSSQPQHF. The CDR3 nucleotides are TGTGCCAGCAGCACAGGGTCTAGTCAGCCCCAGCATTTT.

This chain joins TRBV15 and TRBJ1-1, with D unclear. Germline V CDR1 and CDR2: LNHNV, YYDKDF (reference sequence). The length of the CDR3 is 15 residues. V was clipped by 0 bases and J by 9 bases, with 17 bases between them. The CDR3 is CATSREKGRDMQAFF. The DNA for the CDR3 is TGTGCCACCAGCAGAGAAAAGGGCCGAGATATGCAAGCTTTCTTT.

This clonotype has more than one count but fewer than ten. A read error may account for a junction end that differs from germline. V usage is TRBV7-7 and J usage is TRBJ1-1; a possible D gene is TRBD1 (5 bases). This CDR3 has 17 amino acids. Germline lookup yields CDR1 SSHAT and CDR2 FNYEAQ (reference sequence). The CDR3 loop reads CASSPFIPLDTGTEAFF. The DNA for the CDR3 is TGTGCTAGCAGCCCCTTCATCCCCTTGGACACTGGCACTGAAGCTTTCTTT. The variable domain in full, with the rest retrieved from reference TRBV7-7 and TRBJ1-1, is GAGVSQSPRYKVTKRGQDVTLRCDPISSHATLYWYQQALGQGPEFLTYFNYEAQPDKSGLPSDRFSAERPEGSISTLTIQRTEQRDSAMYRCASSPFIPLDTGTEAFFGQGTRLTVV.

V is TRBV20-1 and J is TRBJ2-3, with TRBD1 as a possible D gene (6 bases). Germline CDR1 is DFQATT and CDR2 is SNEGSKA (reference sequence). CDR3 length: 14 amino acids. Trimming removed 5 bases at V and 1 base at J, with 13 bases between. CDR3 in DNA: TGCAGTGCTGAATCGCGGACAGGCACAGATACGCAGTATTTT. This translates into CSAESRTGTDTQYF.

The chain joins TRBV20-1 to TRBJ1-6; D unclear. The CDR3 is made up of 18 amino acids. Trimming pared 1 base from V and 2 bases from J, leaving 18 bases between. Germline V gene sequence: CDR1 DFQATT, CDR2 SNEGSKA (reference sequence). The CDR3, as DNA: TGCAGTGCTAGAGGAGGGCGGTTGAGTCTACCCTATAATTCACCCCTCCACTTT. Translated: CSARGGRLSLPYNSPLHF.

V and J are TRBV6-1 and TRBJ1-2; no reliable D call. V shed 6 bases and J shed 1 base, with 9 bases lying between them. Germline CDR1 MNHNS, CDR2 SASEGT. The CDR3 has 13 residues. This CDR3 reads CASRPTDNYGYTF. CDR3 in DNA: TGTGCCAGCAGACCTACGGATAACTATGGCTACACCTTC.

The J gene is TRBJ2-4, the V gene TRBV14, with a weak D call TRBD2 (5 bases). The CDR3 runs 13 residues. Germline CDR1 reads SGHDN; CDR2 reads FVKESK. The V end was cut by 2 bases, the J end by 9 bases, with 11 bases between. The CDR3 spells CASSQLVEGIQYF. Written as DNA, the CDR3 is TGTGCCAGCAGCCAATTGGTCGAGGGCATTCAGTACTTC.

The chain employs TRBV10-2 and TRBJ2-7; tentatively, D is TRBD1 (5 bases). V lost 2 bases and J 4 bases, leaving 9 bases between the germline ends. Germline values: CDR1 WSHSY, CDR2 SAAADI. This CDR3 region has 13 residues. CDR3 sequence reads: CASSELDKYEQYF. CDR3 nucleotide sequence: TGCGCCAGCAGTGAGCTGGACAAGTACGAGCAGTACTTC.

The genes are TRBV20-1 and TRBJ1-3; D is undetermined. This CDR3 is built from 13 residues. V was shortened by 6 bases and J by 1 base, with 10 bases between the two germline ends. Germline CDR1 is DFQATT and CDR2 is SNEGSKA (reference sequence). The CDR3 is CSAQTASGNTIYF. In nucleotides, the CDR3 is TGCAGTGCCCAGACGGCATCTGGAAACACCATATATTTT.